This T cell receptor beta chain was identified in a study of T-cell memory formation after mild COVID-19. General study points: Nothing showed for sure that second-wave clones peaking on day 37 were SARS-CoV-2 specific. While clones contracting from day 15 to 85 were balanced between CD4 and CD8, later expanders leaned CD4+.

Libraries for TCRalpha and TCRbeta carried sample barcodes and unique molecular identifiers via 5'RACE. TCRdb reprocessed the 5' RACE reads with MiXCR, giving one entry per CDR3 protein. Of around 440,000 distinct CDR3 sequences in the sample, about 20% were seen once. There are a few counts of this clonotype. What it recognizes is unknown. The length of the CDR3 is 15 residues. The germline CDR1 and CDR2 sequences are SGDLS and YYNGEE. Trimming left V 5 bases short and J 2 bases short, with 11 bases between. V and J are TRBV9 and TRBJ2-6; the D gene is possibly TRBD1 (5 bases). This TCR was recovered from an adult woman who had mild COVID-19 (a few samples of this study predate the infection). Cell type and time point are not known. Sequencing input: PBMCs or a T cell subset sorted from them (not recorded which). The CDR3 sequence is CASRDRTTGANVLTF. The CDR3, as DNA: TGTGCCAGCAGAGACCGGACAACTGGGGCCAACGTCCTGACTTTC.